The source of this T cell receptor beta chain is a study of cytomegalovirus exposure and HLA in healthy donors. Study-level points and caveats: Most CMV-associated TCR beta chains appeared HLA-restricted in a later analysis.

In its sample, this clone was seen a few times. Its specificity is not known. The PCR was carried out with 60 Vbeta primers and 13 Jbeta primers. Profiled with immunoSEQ multiplex PCR; TCRdb holds only in-frame clones, not every one. The data hold 150,000 to 200,000 clones, with about 77% observed a single time. This CDR3 comprises 14 residues. Trimming took 4 bases from V and 4 from J, leaving 14 bases between them. The germline gives CDR1 SGHRS, CDR2 YFSETQ. The sample comprised PBMCs. This chain uses TRBV5-1 with TRBJ1-2, with a possible D match to TRBD1 (5 bases). This TCR came from a woman in her 30s in good health and CMV-seropositive. DNA of the CDR3: TGCGCCAGCAGCCCTCGAAGGGGTGCCTATGGCTACACCTTC. It specifies CASSPRRGAYGYTF.